This TCR gamma chain is drawn from a study of gamma delta lymphoproliferative disorders and STAT genes. The wider study: Gamma-chain libraries were built from at least 50 ng of genomic DNA with the LymphoTrack Dx TCRG Assay. Findings of the study overall: Gamma repertoires grouped patients separately from controls; delta repertoires showed no separation.

The CDR3 length is 13 residues. The junction had 5 bases not matched to a gene; V was cut back by 5 bases and J by 4 bases. PBMCs from patients and controls supplied the genomic DNA for sequencing. By share of the sample, this clone is medium-sized (0.01 to 0.1%). Antigen: not known. TCRdb re-processed the multiplex PCR reads via CATT. This sample yields roughly 840 gamma-chain clones, of which roughly a quarter are seen a single time; roughly two fifths belongs to the top ten. The source is a human donor in good health. The specimen sequenced was blood. The chain has TRGV11 and TRGJ1 or TRGJ2. TCRdb supplies no J gene; here it was assigned by aligning the nucleotide sequence to germline. TRGV11 falls under the ORF class, with uncertain function. CDR3 protein: CACWINDYYKKLF. For the CDR3, the DNA is TGTGCCTGCTGGATTAACGACTATTATAAGAAACTCTTT.